This T cell receptor beta chain is drawn from a study of blood T cell repertoires in COVID-19. The CDR3 covers 13 residues. V was cut by 2 bases and J by 4 bases, with 8 bases left in between. As processed by the authors: Amplifying reference gene primers gave estimates of nucleated cell counts. Method: immunoSEQ multiplex PCR; TCRdb's copy keeps in-frame clones and lacks some. The V and J calls and clone size were taken over from that table, and D and trimming were inferred from the DNA. This sample has approximately 400,000 clones, with 89% found just once. Material for sequencing was peripheral blood. The chain uses TRBV12-3 or TRBV12-4 and TRBJ1-1, with no clear D. The origin of this receptor is a man in his forties with acute or convalescent COVID-19. The CDR3 DNA follows: TGTGCCAGCAGTTTACTACGTGGCACTGAAGCTTTCTTT. Residues: CASSLLRGTEAFF.